These 17 T cell receptor beta chains came from one sample sequenced in a study of CD4 and CD8 cells across lung adenocarcinoma regions. TCRdb used MiXCR to reprocess the PCR reads, holding one entry per CDR3 protein. The table lists some 10,000 distinct CDR3 sequences, 45% to 55% of them singletons. The sample consisted of CD8+ T cells from the margin of a lung tumor. The receptors were sampled from a female donor with lung adenocarcinoma. The CD4 and CD8 labels of this study may be unreliable.

This clonotype appeared a few times. J is TRBJ2-1 and V is TRBV10-3, with D uncertain. The J call is uncertain, as TRBJ2-7 better fits the DNA end. This CDR3 is built from 13 residues. The germline V gene encodes CDR1 ENHRY and CDR2 SYGVKD. The CDR3 region is CALLRTGTYEQYF. The CDR3 DNA follows: TGTGCTTTACTACGGACGGGTACCTACGAGCAGTACTTC.

J is TRBJ2-1 and V is TRBV6-5; the D gene could be TRBD1 or TRBD2 (5 bases each). This CDR3 is 13 amino acids long. Trimming stripped 4 bases from V and 5 bases from J, with 9 bases between. Germline V gives CDR1 MNHEY, CDR2 SVGAGI. The CDR3 region has the DNA TGTGCCAGCAGTTGGGACCCCGACAATGAGCAGTTCTTC. Protein product: CASSWDPDNEQFF.

Notes on this clonotype: One junction end does not reproduce the germline sequence, and a read error may be involved. The V gene is TRBV10-2, the J gene TRBJ2-4; weak D call: TRBD2 (5 bases). From germline, CDR1 is WSHSY and CDR2 SAAADI. The CDR3 is 15 amino acids. In DNA, the CDR3 is TGCGCCAGCAGTACGAGGCGGCGGGCCAAAAACACTCAGTACTTC. It specifies CASSTRRRAKNTQYF.

This clonotype was detected only once. Germline and junction disagree at one end, which may indicate a read error. The J gene is TRBJ2-2, the V gene TRBV10-1; the match to TRBD2 covers 8 bases. Germline V gene lookup returns CDR1 WNHNN and CDR2 SYGVQD (reference sequence). This CDR3 is built from 15 residues. CDR3 residues: CASSERGGRAGELYF. In nucleotides, the CDR3 is TGCGCCAGCAGTGAGCGGGGGGGGAGGGCCGGGGAGCTGTATTTT.

There are many counts of this clonotype. The gene calls are TRBV4-1 and TRBJ2-1; D may be TRBD2 (5 bases). Trimming pared 3 bases from V and 11 bases from J, leaving 17 bases between. The CDR3 consists of 14 residues. The germline CDR1 and CDR2 sequences are MGHRA and YSYEKL. CDR3 nucleotides: TGCGCCAGCAGCCAGGTGGACGAGCGGTTAAAGCAGTTCTTC. This encodes CASSQVDERLKQFF.

The chain recombines TRBV7-8 with TRBJ2-3; 7 positions agree with TRBD2. Gene TRBJ2-1 matches the end of the DNA better, so the J call may be wrong. The CDR3 contains 16 residues. From germline, CDR1 is SGHVS and CDR2 FQNEAQ. The CDR3 bases are TGTGCCAGCAGCTTAGAAAGCGGGATGTCCTACAATGAGCAGTTCTTC. Amino acid sequence: CASSLESGMSYNEQFF.

The rearrangement uses TRBV27 and TRBJ2-3; D not resolved. The CDR3 covers 13 residues. The germline gives CDR1 MNHEY, CDR2 SMNVEV (reference sequence). V was pared by 9 bases and J by 9 bases, with 19 bases between. CDR3 in amino acids: CARGLRVKNTQYF. The CDR3 nucleotides are TGTGCCAGGGGTTTACGAGTCAAAAACACGCAGTATTTT.

V and J are TRBV14 and TRBJ1-2, with 9 nucleotides matching TRBD1. With V trimmed by 1 base and J by 3 bases, 0 bases remained unmatched. There are 14 residues in the CDR3. The germline V gene encodes CDR1 SGHDN and CDR2 FVKESK. CDR3 coding DNA: TGTGCCAGCAGCCAAGGACAGGGGGACTATGGCTACACCTTC. Its translation is CASSQGQGDYGYTF. Complete variable domain (other parts from reference TRBV14 and TRBJ1-2): EAGVTQFPSHSVIEKGQTVTLRCDPISGHDNLYWYRRVMGKEIKFLLHFVKESKQDESGMPNNRFLAERTGGTYSTLKVQPAELEDSGVYFCASSQGQGDYGYTFGSGTRLTVV.

Note on this clonotype: Germline and junction disagree at one end, which may indicate a read error. This chain uses TRBV10-2 with TRBJ2-3; 7 nucleotides line up with TRBD1. Germline V gene data show CDR1 as WSHSY and CDR2 as SAAADI. CDR3 length: 15 amino acids. For the CDR3, the DNA is TGCGCCAGGGGTCCCGGGACAGTGGGCACAGATACGCAGTTCTTT. Translation gives CARGPGTVGTDTQFF.

The rearrangement links TRBV6-1 to TRBJ2-3, with a weak D call TRBD1 (5 bases). V shed 6 bases and J shed 10 bases, with 29 bases lying between them. This CDR3 region has 17 residues. CDR1 and CDR2 from the germline V gene are MNHNS and SASEGT. The CDR3 region has the DNA TGTGCCAGCAGCCCCTCCCCTTGGGGTGTGAACACAGGTGCGCAGTATTTT. As protein: CASSPSPWGVNTGAQYF.

The chain links TRBV9 to TRBJ2-1; 7 bases agree with TRBD1. This CDR3 has 14 amino acids. With 2 bases clipped from V and 2 bases from J, the junction kept 1 base outside the gene matches. The V gene's germline CDR1 is SGDLS and CDR2 YYNGEE. CDR3 in DNA: TGTGCCAGCAGCGTTGGGACAGCCTACAATGAGCAGTTCTTC. Residues: CASSVGTAYNEQFF.

This clonotype was counted between two and nine times. V and J are TRBV5-1 and TRBJ2-3; 14 nucleotides align to TRBD2. V was pared by 7 bases and J by 6 bases, with 13 bases of the junction left unmatched. The CDR3 covers 17 residues. Germline CDR1 reads SGHRS; CDR2 reads YFSETQ. DNA of the CDR3: TGCGCCAGCGCGACTAGCGGGAGGGCCCCCTCTCAGGATACGCAGTATTTT. Amino acids: CASATSGRAPSQDTQYF.

This clonotype has only a few counts. The chain recombines TRBV4-2 with TRBJ2-5; TRBD2 might be the D (6 bases). Germline lookup yields CDR1 LGHNA and CDR2 YNFKEQ. The CDR3 sequence is 15 residues long. V shed 0 bases and J shed 2 bases, with 10 bases lying between them. The CDR3 here is CASSQDGSGQETQYF. The CDR3 DNA follows: TGTGCCAGCAGCCAAGATGGGAGCGGGCAAGAGACCCAGTACTTC.

This rearrangement joins TRBV6-5 to TRBJ2-4; 8 bases line up with TRBD1. Looked up from germline, CDR1 is MNHEY and CDR2 is SVGAGI. J was trimmed by 8 bases and V by 4 bases; bases with no gene match: 7. This CDR3 comprises 14 residues. Here the CDR3 reads CASSFRGRWDIQYF. CDR3 bases: TGTGCCAGCAGTTTCAGGGGGCGTTGGGACATTCAGTACTTC.

The chain has TRBV27 and TRBJ2-2; D possibly corresponds to TRBD2 (6 bases). The germline V gene has CDR1 MNHEY and CDR2 SMNVEV (reference sequence). The CDR3 totals 14 residues. V lost 6 bases and J 6 bases, leaving 14 bases between the germline ends. The CDR3 sequence: CASSTGGAAGELFF. DNA for the CDR3: TGTGCCAGCAGCACTGGAGGGGCCGCCGGGGAGCTGTTTTTT.

This clonotype has just one count. Its ends do not fully match the called genes, so a read error is possible. The V call is TRBV27, the J call TRBJ2-3; unclear D gene. The CDR3 extends over 14 amino acids. Germline values: CDR1 MNHEY, CDR2 SMNVEV (reference sequence). CDR3 residues: CASSFERVTETQYF. Here the CDR3 DNA reads TGTGCCAGCAGTTTCGAAAGAGTCACAGAGACGCAGTACTTT.

This chain joins TRBV6-1 and TRBJ2-7, with 9 bases fitting TRBD1. This CDR3 has 15 amino acids. Germline CDR1 MNHNS, CDR2 SASEGT. J was trimmed by 0 bases and V by 3 bases; bases with no gene match: 3. Written as DNA, the CDR3 is TGTGCCAGCAGTGAGGGACAGGGAAGCTCCTACGAGCAGTACTTC. Its translation is CASSEGQGSSYEQYF.